This T cell receptor (beta chain) was sequenced in a study of high-grade serous ovarian cancer treatment subgroups (dated by TCRdb to the early 2020s). Regarding the study in general: A mean of around 14,000 reads and approximately 7,500 unique TCR beta rearrangements per sample was generated by sequencing. A cohort of around 30 patients was included: approximately 10 with no residual disease after primary surgery (R0), approximately 10 who were excellent NACT responders, and approximately 10 who were poor NACT responders. Each patient contributed one primary tumor and two metastatic tumor samples, giving approximately 91 samples in total. TCR beta repertoires were profiled in patients with high-grade serous ovarian cancer who were grouped, under a laparoscopic triage algorithm, by complete gross resection or by neoadjuvant chemotherapy response.

What the research found in general, with its limitations: The TCR repertoire analyses centered on CDR3, and CDR1 and CDR2 were not analyzed. TCR clonal relatedness correlated positively with neoantigen level and, by trend, with copy number variation and mutation load from whole-genome sequencing. Because bulk tumor TCR sequencing provided no spatial information, insight into HGSC tumor complexity and diversity was limited. Repertoire similarity between tumors from the same patient ranged from 0.11 to 0.79, while tumors from different patients showed almost no similarity.

The CDR3 sequence holds 17 residues, the cysteine and phenylalanine included. The read is trimmed to its CDR3 DNA, 51 bases read in frame from base 1. According to the germline V gene, CDR1 reads SGHAT and CDR2 reads FQNNGV. V and J are trimmed by 6 bases and 1 base, and the gene matches miss 13 bases of the junction. With regard to this clone: What this receptor recognizes is not known. No clone much larger than this one lies a single base away; base qualities are absent.

The approximately 100 tumor samples were subjected to high-throughput TCR profiling using ImmunoSEQ. The authors processed their data as follows. The repertoire diversity metrics included richness (unique productive sequences), clonality, evenness and relatedness, and the Bhattacharyya coefficient was used to measure similarity between samples. A sensitivity analysis excluded TCRs with fewer than two reads and gave consistent conclusions. The source is immuneACCESS, and TCRdb retained only in-frame sequences with V and J called. Part of the clones is not carried over; for the studies checked, unresolved V genes explain less than half of this, and the remainder is unexplained. For V, J and clone size, that table is used; D and trimming come from the DNA. This sample comprises about 12,000 clones, 88% of them detected only once. Under 3.5% of the sample is in the top ten clones. Collection of tumor samples took place before definitive surgery or chemotherapy. The MD Anderson Biospecimen Extraction Resource handled genomic DNA extraction, while the MD Anderson Cancer Genomics Laboratory carried out the TCR sequencing.

This sequence originates from a human donor with high-grade serous ovarian cancer. The sequencing sample was made of tumor tissue. Recombination joined TRBV11-2 with TRBJ2-3; the junction holds 7 bases that match TRBD2. The CDR3 corresponds to CASRMGRGIGGTDTQYF. The DNA is as follows: TGTGCCAGCAGAATGGGGCGGGGGATAGGTGGCACAGATACGCAGTATTTT.